The next 6 T cell receptor beta chains were all read from a single sample in a study of blood T cell repertoires in COVID-19. Produced via immunoSEQ multiplex PCR; TCRdb's table is partial and in-frame only. The table lists 150,000 to 200,000 clones, approximately 79% of them singletons, with approximately 26% in the top ten. Sequences were obtained from peripheral blood. Source of these receptors: a woman aged 70-85 years with acute or convalescent COVID-19.

This rearrangement joins TRBV3-1 (or the pseudogene TRBV3-2) to TRBJ2-2, with 14 bases that match TRBD2. CDR3 length: 19 residues. CDR1 is LGHDT, CDR2 YNNKEL, per germline (reference sequence). Trimming at V came to 0 bases and at J to 5 bases, leaving 8 bases not matched to a gene. CDR3 nucleotides: TGTGCCAGCAGCCAAGATCTTGGGACTAGCGGGAGTCGAACCGGGGAGCTGTTTTTT. This translates into CASSQDLGTSGSRTGELFF.

The V gene is TRBV10-3, the J gene TRBJ2-7; no firm D call. V was shortened by 2 bases and J by 0 bases, with 8 bases between the two germline ends. Per the germline V gene, CDR1 is ENHRY and CDR2 is SYGVKD. CDR3 length equals 14 residues. Here the CDR3 reads CAISEPRVSYEQYF. As DNA, the CDR3 is TGTGCCATCAGTGAGCCCCGGGTCTCCTACGAGCAGTACTTC.

The chain joins TRBV19 to TRBJ1-2, with D hard to call. From germline, CDR1 is LNHDA and CDR2 SQIVND (reference sequence). This CDR3 is 15 amino acids long. The V end was cut by 6 bases, the J end by 0 bases, with 14 bases between. The CDR3 reads CASSPNGPANYGYTF. The DNA of the CDR3 is TGTGCCAGTAGCCCCAATGGGCCAGCTAACTATGGCTACACCTTC.

This chain uses TRBV3-1 (or the pseudogene TRBV3-2) with TRBJ2-7; tentatively, D is TRBD1 (6 bases). Germline CDR1 reads LGHDT; CDR2 reads YNNKEL (reference sequence). The CDR3 is 16 amino acids. With 2 bases removed from V and 3 bases from J, the gap between germline ends came to 17 bases. CDR3 bases: TGTGCCAGCAGCCAACATGCAGGGGATGTTAACTACGAGCAGTACTTC. Translation: CASSQHAGDVNYEQYF.

Details on this clone: This sample includes further DNA sequences coding for the same CDR3. CDR3 coding DNA: TGTGCCAGCAGCTTGGTTAGCGGAACCTACAATGAGCAGTTCTTC. Translation gives CASSLVSGTYNEQFF. The chain couples TRBV7-3 to TRBJ2-1; D is perhaps TRBD2 (6 bases). Germline V gene data show CDR1 as SGHTA and CDR2 as FQGTGA. Trimming shortened V by 3 bases and J by 2 bases, and 11 bases separated the two germline ends. The CDR3 extends over 15 amino acids.

The V call is TRBV29-1, the J call TRBJ2-3, with 10 bases aligning to TRBD2. The CDR3 sequence is 14 residues long. CDR1 is SQVTM and CDR2 is ANQGSEA in the germline V gene. J was trimmed by 4 bases and V by 5 bases; bases with no gene match: 6. CDR3 amino acids: CSVRAGGTSDTQYF. The CDR3 region has the DNA TGCAGCGTTAGAGCGGGGGGGACCTCAGATACGCAGTATTTT.